This T cell receptor (beta chain) emerged from a study of blood T cell repertoires in COVID-19. Study information: T cells, B-cell-depleted T cells, or PBMCs provided the cDNA or gDNA that served as material.

In the authors' workflow: Nucleated cell counts were estimated from reference gene primer amplification. This table comes from immunoSEQ multiplex PCR, and its TCRdb copy is limited to in-frame clones, with some not included. For V, J and clone size, that table is used; D and trimming come from the DNA. The sample has some 350,000 clones, roughly 90% seen once. Seattle's enrolled individuals joined amid active infection and were then monitored longitudinally. Germline V CDR1 and CDR2: LGHDT, YNNKEL (reference sequence). V was trimmed by 1 base and J by 7 bases, leaving 14 bases between them. The CDR3 is 16 amino acids.

This chain joins TRBV3-1 (or the pseudogene TRBV3-2) and TRBJ1-6; tentative D call: TRBD1 (5 bases). This TCR derives from a woman in her thirties with COVID-19, enrolled during active disease. The specimen was peripheral blood. CDR3 protein: CASSQGPTVYNSPLHF. As DNA, the CDR3 is TGTGCCAGCAGCCAAGGACCGACAGTATACAATTCACCCCTCCACTTT.